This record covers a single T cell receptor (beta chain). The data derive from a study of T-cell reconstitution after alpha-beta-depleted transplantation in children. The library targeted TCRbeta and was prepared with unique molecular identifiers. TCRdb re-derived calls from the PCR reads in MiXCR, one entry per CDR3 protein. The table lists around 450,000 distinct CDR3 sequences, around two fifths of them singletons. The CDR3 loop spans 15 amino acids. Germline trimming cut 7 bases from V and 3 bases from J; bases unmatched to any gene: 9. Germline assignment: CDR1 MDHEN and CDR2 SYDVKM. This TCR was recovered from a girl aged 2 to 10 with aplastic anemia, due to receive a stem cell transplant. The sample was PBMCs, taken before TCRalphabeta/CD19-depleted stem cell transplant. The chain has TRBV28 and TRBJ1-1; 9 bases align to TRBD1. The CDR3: CASIGVGQGYTEAFF. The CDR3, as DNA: TGTGCCAGCATTGGGGTGGGACAGGGATACACTGAAGCTTTCTTT.